This TCR beta chain was recovered during a study of blood T cell repertoires in COVID-19. Trimming pared 5 bases from V and 5 bases from J, leaving 19 bases between. The length of the CDR3 is 14 residues. Per germline, CDR1 GTSNPN and CDR2 SVGIG (reference sequence). Profiling relied on immunoSEQ multiplex PCR, and the TCRdb table lists in-frame clones only, not all of them. The sample records 35,000 to 40,000 clones, 90% being singletons. The sequenced material came from peripheral blood. The sequence was collected from a man aged 55 to 70 with active or convalescent COVID-19. This chain uses TRBV30 with TRBJ2-7, with no clear D. Written as DNA, the CDR3 is TGTGCCTGGTCCAGGATATACGAAGCCCACGAGCAGTACTTC. Translated, it gives CAWSRIYEAHEQYF.